Listed here are 3 T cell receptor beta chains from one sample, sequenced in a study of blood T cell repertoires in COVID-19. The table came from immunoSEQ multiplex PCR; TCRdb's copy has only in-frame clones and leaves some out. The data contain some 68,000 clones, 90% of them singletons. Sequencing used peripheral blood. The receptors originated from a man in his fifties or sixties with COVID-19, enrolled during active disease.

This rearrangement joins TRBV28 to TRBJ2-1, with TRBD2 matching over 14 bases. V shed 9 bases and J 1 base; nucleotides not matched to a gene: 17. The CDR3 consists of 20 residues. The germline V gene has CDR1 MDHEN and CDR2 SYDVKM. CDR3 bases: TGTGCCAGTATGCGGGCACCCGGGACTAGCGGGAGCGGTTCCTACAATGAGCAGTTCTTC. It yields the protein CASMRAPGTSGSGSYNEQFF.

The chain employs TRBV28 and TRBJ2-5; 8 nucleotides line up with TRBD1. The CDR3 loop spans 15 amino acids. The V gene's germline CDR1 is MDHEN and CDR2 SYDVKM. V dropped 4 bases and J dropped 2; count of bases not matched to a gene: 6. The CDR3 nucleotides are TGTGCCAGCAGTTCCCGCGGACAGGGTCAAGAGACCCAGTACTTC. Amino acid sequence: CASSSRGQGQETQYF.

V gene TRBV15 combines with J gene TRBJ2-7, with 9 bases fitting TRBD2. The CDR3 has 14 amino acids. Germline trimming cut 11 bases from V and 4 bases from J; bases unmatched to any gene: 12. Per the germline V gene, CDR1 is LNHNV and CDR2 is YYDKDF (reference sequence). CDR3 nucleotide sequence: TGTGCCTCCCGAGAAGCGGGAGGTCCGTACGAGCAGTACTTC. Encoded protein: CASREAGGPYEQYF.